These 17 T cell receptor beta chains were all obtained from the same sample, sequenced in a study of T cell repertoires in cytomegalovirus infection. TCRdb re-analysed the reads in MiXCR, keeping a single row per CDR3 protein. The repertoire has around 300,000 distinct CDR3 sequences, roughly a quarter of them found once; the top ten carry 14%. Sequencing was carried out using PBMCs. These receptors all stem from a human donor in good health (CMV status not recorded). Some clones in this sample may be carry-over from other donors' samples.

The chain carries TRBV20-1 and TRBJ2-3; 8 positions match TRBD2. CDR1 and CDR2 from the germline V gene are DFQATT and SNEGSKA (reference sequence). This CDR3 spans 15 amino acids. Trimming took 2 bases from V and 2 from J; bases not matched to a gene: 6. Here the CDR3 reads CSARTLAENTDTQYF. The DNA for the CDR3 is TGCAGTGCTAGAACACTAGCGGAGAACACAGATACGCAGTATTTT.

At least ten counts were recorded for this clonotype. The J gene is TRBJ2-3, the V gene TRBV7-2; D is perhaps TRBD2 (5 bases). CDR3 length: 15 residues. V lost 5 bases and J lost 1, with 13 bases in between. CDR1 and CDR2 from the germline V gene are SGHTA and FQGNSA. The CDR3 coding sequence is TGTGCCAGCAGCACCCTGGGAGTCCGCACAGATACGCAGTATTTT. Translating it yields CASSTLGVRTDTQYF.

Only a few counts were recorded for this clonotype. V gene TRBV5-1 combines with J gene TRBJ2-2; 8 nucleotides match TRBD1. The germline CDR1 and CDR2 sequences are SGHRS and YFSETQ. The ends lost 5 bases at V and 3 bases at J; junction bases unmatched: 6. The CDR3 is 15 residues long. The CDR3 loop is CASSTDRADTGELFF. The CDR3 nucleotides are TGCGCCAGCAGTACGGACAGGGCGGACACCGGGGAGCTGTTTTTT. Drawing the rest from reference TRBV5-1 and TRBJ2-2, the complete variable domain is KAGVTQTPRYLIKTRGQQVTLSCSPISGHRSVSWYQQTPGQGLQFLFEYFSETQRNKGNFPGRFSGRQFSNSRSEMNVSTLELGDSALYLCASSTDRADTGELFFGEGSRLTVL.

The chain is built from TRBV15 and TRBJ2-3; D unresolved. V lost 6 bases to trimming and J lost 0 bases, with 13 bases between them. CDR1 is LNHNV and CDR2 is YYDKDF in the germline V gene (reference sequence). This CDR3 comprises 15 residues. CDR3 amino acids: CATSPRTVSTDTQYF. The CDR3 region has the DNA TGTGCCACCAGTCCCAGGACGGTTAGCACAGATACGCAGTATTTT.

This rearrangement joins TRBV7-2 to TRBJ2-7; 7 nucleotides agree with TRBD1. CDR3 size: 15 residues. The ends lost 1 base at V and 2 bases at J; junction bases unmatched: 5. The germline V gene encodes CDR1 SGHTA and CDR2 FQGNSA. The CDR3 DNA is TGTGCCAGCAGCTTAGGCCCCCAGGGGGCCTACGAGCAGTACGTC. Amino acid sequence: CASSLGPQGAYEQYV.

There are a few counts of this clonotype. V gene TRBV28 combines with J gene TRBJ2-5; D gene unclear. The length of the CDR3 is 14 residues. Germline lookup yields CDR1 MDHEN and CDR2 SYDVKM. V gave up 3 bases and J gave up 7 bases, with 15 bases separating them. CDR3 residues: CASSFHSSFGTQYF. For the CDR3, the DNA is TGTGCCAGCAGTTTCCATTCATCTTTTGGGACCCAGTACTTC.

This clonotype was seen once. This chain uses TRBV29-1 with TRBJ1-1; no definite D call. The CDR3 has 13 amino acids. Trimming left V 3 bases short and J 4 bases short, with 12 bases between. Germline assignment: CDR1 SQVTM and CDR2 ANQGSEA. DNA for the CDR3: TGCAGCGTTGATGCCGCGGGTGGCACTGAAGCTTTCTTT. Translating gives CSVDAAGGTEAFF.

This clonotype was observed at least ten times. The chain has TRBV7-2 and TRBJ1-1, with D hard to call. The CDR3 contains 14 residues. Trimming cost V 7 bases and J 1 base, with 13 bases left between them. The germline V gene has CDR1 SGHTA and CDR2 FQGNSA. The CDR3 sequence is CASNAGPGNTEAFF. CDR3 nucleotides: TGTGCCAGCAACGCGGGCCCGGGGAACACTGAAGCTTTCTTT.

This clonotype was observed many times. The CDR3 here is CASSLGWTGPESEYF. Here the CDR3 DNA reads TGTGCCAGCAGCTTAGGGTGGACAGGGCCGGAAAGCGAGTACTTC. The chain carries TRBV7-2 and TRBJ2-7, with 8 positions matching TRBD1. The CDR3 is 15 residues long. After removal of 1 base from V and 11 bases from J, the junction contained 13 bases not matched to a gene. The V gene's germline CDR1 is SGHTA and CDR2 FQGNSA.

In this sample, this clonotype turned up many times. V gene TRBV28 combines with J gene TRBJ1-4, with 7 bases that match TRBD1. J was trimmed by 7 bases and V by 6 bases; bases with no gene match: 8. Germline V lookup: CDR1 MDHEN, CDR2 SYDVKM. The CDR3 sequence is 14 residues long. CDR3 DNA sequence: TGTGCCAGCAGCTCCGGACAGGCCCCTGAAAAACTGTTTTTT. Amino acids: CASSSGQAPEKLFF.

This clonotype was observed at least ten times. The chain links TRBV7-8 to TRBJ2-1; D remains unclear. Germline V CDR1 and CDR2: SGHVS, FQNEAQ. V gave up 5 bases and J gave up 3 bases, with 5 bases separating them. CDR3 length equals 12 residues. CDR3 protein: CASSGDYNEQFF. CDR3 nucleotide sequence: TGTGCCAGCAGCGGAGACTACAATGAGCAGTTCTTC.

The V gene is TRBV5-1, the J gene TRBJ2-3; TRBD2 is a possible D gene (5 bases). The V end was cut by 0 bases, the J end by 6 bases, with 14 bases between. This CDR3 is built from 15 residues. CDR1 and CDR2 (germline): SGHRS, YFSETQ. The CDR3 nucleotides read TGCGCCAGCAGCTTGGGGCTGAGCACGGGGGATACGCAGTATTTT. As protein: CASSLGLSTGDTQYF.

This clonotype showed up many times. The genes are TRBV7-6 and TRBJ1-1; TRBD1 matches at 7 bases. Germline CDR1 and CDR2: SGHVS and FNYEAQ. After removal of 5 bases from V and 0 bases from J, the junction contained 6 bases not matched to a gene. The CDR3 totals 15 residues. CDR3 sequence (DNA): TGTGCCAGCAGCAGGGGACAGATGATGAACACTGAAGCTTTCTTT. Encoded protein: CASSRGQMMNTEAFF.

This clonotype appeared many times. This chain links TRBV28 with TRBJ2-3, with a tentative D call TRBD1 (5 bases). Per germline, CDR1 MDHEN and CDR2 SYDVKM. Trimming took off 6 bases at V and 9 bases at J, with 13 bases between the two ends. The CDR3 covers 12 residues. As DNA, the CDR3 is TGTGCCAGCAGCCTACAGGTTCGGACGCAGTATTTT. This gives the protein CASSLQVRTQYF.

The chain uses TRBV5-6 and TRBJ2-7; TRBD1 matches 8 bases. V gave up 4 bases and J gave up 7 bases; unmatched junction bases: 7. This CDR3 region has 13 residues. Looked up from germline, CDR1 is SGHDT and CDR2 is YYEEEE. The CDR3 nucleotides are TGTGCCAGCAGCGTGGACAGGGCGGATGAGCAGTACTTC. It specifies CASSVDRADEQYF.

This clonotype was observed a handful of times. The chain joins TRBV14 to TRBJ2-3; D ambiguous. The germline V gene has CDR1 SGHDN and CDR2 FVKESK. The V gene lost 1 base and the J gene lost 5 bases, with 7 bases spanning the gap. This CDR3 contains 13 residues. CDR3 loop: CASSQVQRDTQYF. The CDR3 DNA sequence: TGTGCCAGCAGCCAAGTGCAGCGAGATACGCAGTATTTT.

Notes on this clonotype: This may be a read error, as it is one base from a much larger clone. V gene TRBV6-4 combines with J gene TRBJ2-1; maybe TRBD2 (6 bases). The CDR3 covers 15 residues. Germline CDR1 reads MRHNA; CDR2 reads SNTAGT. The CDR3 region has the DNA TGTGCCAGCAGTGACTCGGGGGGAGGATACAATGAGCGGTTCTTC. Amino acid sequence: CASSDSGGGYNERFF.